This TCR beta chain was profiled in a study of T cell repertoires in cytomegalovirus infection. The wider study: From public TCR beta signatures came an indication of both CMV infection and matching HLA type.

This CDR3 spans 12 amino acids. Trimming took 0 bases from V and 6 from J, leaving 8 bases between them. Germline V CDR1 and CDR2: DFQATT, SNEGSKA (reference sequence). Findings and caveats of the study: Cumulative public TCR beta family frequency identified carriers of CMV plus the relevant HLA.

Turning to this clonotype: Its antigen is unknown.

TCRdb re-derived calls from the reads in MiXCR, one entry per CDR3 protein. The table includes around 240,000 distinct CDR3 sequences, 20% to 25% detected once. The sequence derives from a human donor in good health (CMV status not recorded). Some clones in this sample may be carry-over from other donors' samples. The chain employs TRBV20-1 and TRBJ1-1; no definite D call. Sequenced: CD8+ T cells from PBMCs. This chain's CDR3 is CSARDGNPEAFF. CDR3 DNA sequence: TGCAGTGCTAGAGACGGAAACCCTGAAGCTTTCTTT.